The 2 T cell receptor beta chains given below trace back to one sample, sequenced in a study of blood T cell repertoires in COVID-19. Sequencing was performed with immunoSEQ multiplex PCR; in TCRdb, only in-frame clones are kept and a portion is missing. The sample yields 150,000 to 200,000 clones, 70% to 90% seen once. Sequencing used peripheral blood. The receptors shown here come from a woman aged 25 to 45 with acute or convalescent COVID-19.

The chain employs TRBV5-6 and TRBJ1-2; 9 bases line up with TRBD1. V was clipped by 3 bases and J by 0 bases; unmatched bases: 6. CDR3 length: 16 amino acids. The V gene's germline CDR1 is SGHDT and CDR2 YYEEEE. CDR3 nucleotide sequence: TGTGCCAGCAGCTGGATGGGACAGGGACCTAACTATGGCTACACCTTC. It translates to CASSWMGQGPNYGYTF. Full variable domain (rest looked up from reference TRBV5-6 and TRBJ1-2): DAGVTQSPTHLIKTRGQQVTLRCSPKSGHDTVSWYQQALGQGPQFIFQYYEEEERQRGNFPDRFSGHQFPNYSSELNVNALLLGDSALYLCASSWMGQGPNYGYTFGSGTRLTVV.

V gene TRBV5-1 combines with J gene TRBJ1-4; D is unclear. The V and J ends lost 0 bases and 3 bases respectively, with 9 bases between them. Germline-derived CDR1 and CDR2 are SGHRS and YFSETQ. CDR3 size: 15 residues. The CDR3 coding sequence is TGCGCCAGCAGCTTGGGGGCCCGGTCTAATGAAAAACTGTTTTTT. It specifies CASSLGARSNEKLFF.